This TCR beta chain originates from a study of graft-versus-host responses after intestinal transplantation. Study-wide background: The transplants performed in recipients were multivisceral, liver-intestinal, or isolated intestinal. Induction with anti-thymocyte globulin, then tacrolimus and steroids for about 3 years, was given to all recipients. Findings of the study overall: Investigators detected GvH clones in recipient marrow, with some emerging earlier in ileum or blood. GvH clone levels peaked in circulation, and this peak was associated with early post-transplant HvG declines.

Concerning this clone itself: Its antigen is not known.

The germline V gene has CDR1 LNHDA and CDR2 SQIVND (reference sequence). This CDR3 is 15 amino acids long. After removal of 10 bases from V and 2 bases from J, the junction contained 8 bases not matched to a gene. Clones were read by immunoSEQ multiplex PCR, and TCRdb kept only the in-frame ones, dropping some. Here the sample spans more than 65,000 clones, around 93% being singletons. The specimen comprised unstimulated CD8+ T cells sorted from spleen or lymph node cells, sampled before transplant. V usage is TRBV19 and J usage is TRBJ2-5, with 12 bases identical to TRBD2. This sequence was found in a human donor who was the organ donor for an intestinal transplant. In DNA form, the CDR3 reads TGTGCCACGACTCTAGCGGGGGGGCCGCAAGAGACCCAGTACTTC. Translating it yields CATTLAGGPQETQYF.